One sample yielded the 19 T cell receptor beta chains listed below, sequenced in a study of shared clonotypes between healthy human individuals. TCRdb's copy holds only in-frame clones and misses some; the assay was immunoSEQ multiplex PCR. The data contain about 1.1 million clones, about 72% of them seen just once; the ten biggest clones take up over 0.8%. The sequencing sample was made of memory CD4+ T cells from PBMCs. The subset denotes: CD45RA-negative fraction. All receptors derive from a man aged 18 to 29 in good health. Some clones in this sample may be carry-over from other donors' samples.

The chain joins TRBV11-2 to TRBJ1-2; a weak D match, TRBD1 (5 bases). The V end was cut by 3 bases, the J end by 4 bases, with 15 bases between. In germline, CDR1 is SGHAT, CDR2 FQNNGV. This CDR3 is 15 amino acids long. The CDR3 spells CASSLAVPGGYGYTF. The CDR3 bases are TGTGCCAGCAGCTTGGCGGTCCCGGGGGGCTATGGCTACACCTTC.

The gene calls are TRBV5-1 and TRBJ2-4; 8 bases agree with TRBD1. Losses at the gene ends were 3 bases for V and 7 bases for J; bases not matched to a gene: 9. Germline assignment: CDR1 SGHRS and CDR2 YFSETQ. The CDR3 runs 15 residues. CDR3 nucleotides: TGCGCCAGCAGCTCCCAAGGACAGGGAATTAACATTCAGTACTTC. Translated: CASSSQGQGINIQYF. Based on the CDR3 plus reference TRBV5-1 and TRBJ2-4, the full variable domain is KAGVTQTPRYLIKTRGQQVTLSCSPISGHRSVSWYQQTPGQGLQFLFEYFSETQRNKGNFPGRFSGRQFSNSRSEMNVSTLELGDSALYLCASSSQGQGINIQYFGAGTRLSVL.

CDR3 in amino acids: CASSLGRPDQPQHF. CDR3 DNA: TGTGCCAGCAGCCTTGGGAGGCCCGATCAGCCCCAGCATTTT. The rearrangement links TRBV6-5 to TRBJ1-5; unclear D gene. The germline CDR1 and CDR2 sequences are MNHEY and SVGAGI. Trimming removed 6 bases at V and 5 bases at J, with 14 bases between. The CDR3 runs to 14 residues.

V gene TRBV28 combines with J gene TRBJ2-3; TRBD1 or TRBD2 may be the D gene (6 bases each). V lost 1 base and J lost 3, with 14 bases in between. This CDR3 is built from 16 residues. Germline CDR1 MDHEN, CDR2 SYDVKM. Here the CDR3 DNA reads TGTGCCAGCAGTTTATCGGGGGCGGGGAGGACAGATACGCAGTATTTT. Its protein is CASSLSGAGRTDTQYF.

DNA for the CDR3: TGTGCCAGCAGCTCACCCTACAGGGACCGAGAGACCCAGTACTTC. Its translation: CASSSPYRDRETQYF. The chain recombines TRBV7-9 with TRBJ2-5; possibly TRBD1 for D (6 bases). V lost 4 bases and J lost 4, with 16 bases in between. In germline, CDR1 is SEHNR, CDR2 FQNEAQ (reference sequence). This CDR3 spans 15 amino acids.

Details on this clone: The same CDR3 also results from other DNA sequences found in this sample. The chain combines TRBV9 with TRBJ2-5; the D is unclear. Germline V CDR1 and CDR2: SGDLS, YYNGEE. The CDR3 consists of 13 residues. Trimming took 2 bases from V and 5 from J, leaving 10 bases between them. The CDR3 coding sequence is TGTGCCAGCAGCGTTAGCCTCCGGGAGACCCAGTACTTC. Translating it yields CASSVSLRETQYF.

The CDR3 DNA is TGCGCCAGCAGTAGACGACAGGGGGAGACCCAGTACTTC. Translating it yields CASSRRQGETQYF. V is TRBV10-1 and J is TRBJ2-5; 8 nucleotides match TRBD1. Trimming took 5 bases from V and 5 from J; bases not matched to a gene: 4. The V gene's germline CDR1 is WNHNN and CDR2 SYGVQD (reference sequence). The CDR3 has 13 amino acids.

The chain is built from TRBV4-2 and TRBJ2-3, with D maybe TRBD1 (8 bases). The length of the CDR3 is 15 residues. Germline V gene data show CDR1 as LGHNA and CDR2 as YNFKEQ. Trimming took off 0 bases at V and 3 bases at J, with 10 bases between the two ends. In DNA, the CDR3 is TGTGCCAGCAGCCAAGAACAGGGGGGGACAGATACGCAGTATTTT. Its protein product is CASSQEQGGTDTQYF.

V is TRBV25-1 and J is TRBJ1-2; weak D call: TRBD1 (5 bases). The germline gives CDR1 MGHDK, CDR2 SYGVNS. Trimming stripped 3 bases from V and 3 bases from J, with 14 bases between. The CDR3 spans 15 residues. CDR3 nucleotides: TGTGCCAGCAGTGAGCCGGGGACGAATTACTATGGCTACACCTTC. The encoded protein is CASSEPGTNYYGYTF.

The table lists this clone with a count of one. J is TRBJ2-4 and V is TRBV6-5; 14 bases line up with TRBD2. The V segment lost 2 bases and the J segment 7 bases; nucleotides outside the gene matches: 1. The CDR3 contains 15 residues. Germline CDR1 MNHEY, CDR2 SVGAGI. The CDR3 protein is CASSYGLAGGNIQYF. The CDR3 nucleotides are TGTGCCAGCAGTTACGGACTAGCGGGAGGCAACATTCAGTACTTC.

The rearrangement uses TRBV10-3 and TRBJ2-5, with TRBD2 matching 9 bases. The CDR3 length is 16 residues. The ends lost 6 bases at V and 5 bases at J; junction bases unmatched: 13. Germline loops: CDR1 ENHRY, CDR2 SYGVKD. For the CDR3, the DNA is TGTGCCATCAGCACCCCTGGGGGGACTAGCAGGGAGACCCAGTACTTC. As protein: CAISTPGGTSRETQYF.

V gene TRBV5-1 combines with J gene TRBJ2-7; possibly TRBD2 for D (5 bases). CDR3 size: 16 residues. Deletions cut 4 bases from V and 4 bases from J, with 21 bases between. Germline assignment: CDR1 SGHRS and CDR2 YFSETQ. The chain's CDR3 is CASSRPELGDVYEQYF. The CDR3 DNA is TGCGCCAGCAGCCGCCCGGAGCTCGGGGATGTGTACGAGCAGTACTTC. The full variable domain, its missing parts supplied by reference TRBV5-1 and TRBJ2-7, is KAGVTQTPRYLIKTRGQQVTLSCSPISGHRSVSWYQQTPGQGLQFLFEYFSETQRNKGNFPGRFSGRQFSNSRSEMNVSTLELGDSALYLCASSRPELGDVYEQYFGPGTRLTVT.

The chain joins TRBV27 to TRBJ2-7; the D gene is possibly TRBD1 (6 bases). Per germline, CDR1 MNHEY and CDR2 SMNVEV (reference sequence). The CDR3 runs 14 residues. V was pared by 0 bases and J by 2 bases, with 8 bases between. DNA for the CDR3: TGTGCCAGCAGTTTATCTCAGGGGACCTACGAGCAGTACTTC. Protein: CASSLSQGTYEQYF.

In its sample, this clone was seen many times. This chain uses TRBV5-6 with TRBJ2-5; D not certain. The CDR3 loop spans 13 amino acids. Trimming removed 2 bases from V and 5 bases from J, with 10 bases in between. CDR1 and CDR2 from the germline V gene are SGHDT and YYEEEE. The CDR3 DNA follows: TGTGCCAGCAGCTTCCGCGCACCCGAGACCCAGTACTTC. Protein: CASSFRAPETQYF.

Written as DNA, the CDR3 is TGCACCAGCAGCCATCCCCTAGCGGGCCGCACAGATACGCAGTATTTT. This codes for CTSSHPLAGRTDTQYF. This chain uses TRBV1 with TRBJ2-3; the table's D call, TRBD2, was not checked against the DNA. TRBV1 is reported as a pseudogene. This CDR3 comprises 16 residues.

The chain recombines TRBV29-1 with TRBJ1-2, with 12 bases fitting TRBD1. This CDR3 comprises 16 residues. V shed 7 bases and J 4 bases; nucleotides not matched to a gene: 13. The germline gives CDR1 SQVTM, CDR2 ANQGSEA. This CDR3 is CSAIPGTGGIGYGYTF. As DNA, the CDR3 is TGCAGCGCAATTCCCGGGACAGGGGGCATAGGCTATGGCTACACCTTC.

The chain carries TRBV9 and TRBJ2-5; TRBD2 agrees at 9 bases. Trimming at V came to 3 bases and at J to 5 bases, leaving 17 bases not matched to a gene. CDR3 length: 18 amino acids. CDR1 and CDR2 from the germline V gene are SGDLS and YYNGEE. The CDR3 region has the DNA TGTGCCAGCAGCGCAGACCGGGCGGCTAGCGGGAATGTGGAGACCCAGTACTTC. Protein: CASSADRAASGNVETQYF.

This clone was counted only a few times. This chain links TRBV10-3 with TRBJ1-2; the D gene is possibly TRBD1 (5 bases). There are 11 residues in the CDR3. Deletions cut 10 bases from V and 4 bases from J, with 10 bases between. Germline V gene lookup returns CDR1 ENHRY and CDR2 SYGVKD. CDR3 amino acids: CATGDSYGYTF. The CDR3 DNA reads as TGTGCCACAGGCGACAGCTATGGCTACACCTTC.

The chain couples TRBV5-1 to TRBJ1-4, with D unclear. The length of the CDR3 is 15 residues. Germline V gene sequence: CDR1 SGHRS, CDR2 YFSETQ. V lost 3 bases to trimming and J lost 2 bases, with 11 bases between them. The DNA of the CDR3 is TGCGCCAGCAGCTCTTCGGGGAGGACTAATGAAAAACTGTTTTTT. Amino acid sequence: CASSSSGRTNEKLFF.